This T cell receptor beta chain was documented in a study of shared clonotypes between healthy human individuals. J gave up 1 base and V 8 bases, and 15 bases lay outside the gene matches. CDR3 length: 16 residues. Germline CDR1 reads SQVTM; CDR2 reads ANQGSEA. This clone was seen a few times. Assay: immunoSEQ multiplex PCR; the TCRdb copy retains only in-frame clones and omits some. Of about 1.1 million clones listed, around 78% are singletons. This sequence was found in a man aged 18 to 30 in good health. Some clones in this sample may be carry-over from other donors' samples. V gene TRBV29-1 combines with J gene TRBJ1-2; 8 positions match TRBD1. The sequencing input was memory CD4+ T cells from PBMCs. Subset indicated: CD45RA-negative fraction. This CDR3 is CSTGTGTGDYNYGYTF. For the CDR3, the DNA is TGCAGCACCGGGACGGGGACAGGCGATTATAACTATGGCTACACCTTC.